This T cell receptor (beta chain) stems from a study of blood T cell repertoires in COVID-19. In the study overall: Collection of acute and convalescent COVID-19 samples took place in the United States, Italy and Spain. The analysed material was cDNA or gDNA that came from T cells, B-cell-depleted T cells, or PBMCs.

After removal of 1 base from V and 5 bases from J, the junction contained 2 bases not matched to a gene. Looked up from germline, CDR1 is LNHDA and CDR2 is SQIVND (reference sequence). This CDR3 contains 14 residues. How the authors handled the data: Scientists estimated how many nucleated cells there were by amplifying reference gene primers. Produced via immunoSEQ multiplex PCR; TCRdb's table is partial and in-frame only. V, J and clone size are taken as reported in that table, and D and trimming were inferred from the DNA itself. The sample holds fewer than 200,000 clones; approximately 90% are singletons and the top ten take roughly 26%.

Sequencing was done on a sample of peripheral blood. The clonotype was recovered from a man in his 60s with acute or convalescent COVID-19. This chain joins TRBV19 and TRBJ1-2; TRBD1 matches 9 bases. Here the CDR3 reads CASSIAGQGYGYTF. The CDR3 DNA reads as TGTGCCAGTAGTATAGCTGGACAGGGGTATGGCTACACCTTC. The whole variable domain, remainder taken from reference TRBV19 and TRBJ1-2, is DGGITQSPKYLFRKEGQNVTLSCEQNLNHDAMYWYRQDPGQGLRLIYYSQIVNDFQKGDIAEGYSVSREKKESFPLTVTSAQKNPTAFYLCASSIAGQGYGYTFGSGTRLTVV.